The 18 T cell receptor beta chains presented below share a single source sample, sequenced in a study of T cell repertoires in cytomegalovirus infection. TCRdb reprocessed the reads via MiXCR and lists one record per CDR3 protein. The sample lists approximately 1,000,000 distinct CDR3 sequences; around 29% were seen once. These TCRs' antigens remain unknown. Sequences were derived from cultured CD8+ T cells from PBMCs, sampled from culture after CMV antigen stimulation. The source is a human donor in good health (CMV status not recorded). Some clones in this sample may be carry-over from other donors' samples.

The chain couples TRBV3-1 to TRBJ1-4; D is uncertain. The CDR3 sequence is 16 residues long. Trimming removed 2 bases from V and 0 bases from J, with 10 bases in between. The germline V gene encodes CDR1 LGHDT and CDR2 YNNKEL (reference sequence). Here the CDR3 DNA reads TGTGCCAGCAGCCAAACCGGAGTTGCAACTAATGAAAAACTGTTTTTT. Translated, it gives CASSQTGVATNEKLFF.

The rearrangement links TRBV12-5 to TRBJ2-1; D tentatively fits TRBD1 or TRBD2 (5 bases each). V was trimmed by 0 bases and J by 15 bases, leaving 12 bases between them. Germline lookup yields CDR1 LGHNT and CDR2 FRNRAP. The CDR3 has 12 residues. This CDR3 is CASGLVELGGFF. The CDR3 DNA is TGTGCTAGTGGTTTGGTGGAGCTTGGGGGGTTCTTC. The entire variable domain, with the rest obtained from reference TRBV12-5 and TRBJ2-1, is as follows: DARVTQTPRHKVTEMGQEVTMRCQPILGHNTVFWYRQTMMQGLELLAYFRNRAPLDDSGMPKDRFSAEMPDATLATLKIQPSEPRDSAVYFCASGLVELGGFFGPGTRLTVL.

This chain uses TRBV2 with TRBJ2-2; a possible D gene is TRBD1 (5 bases). This CDR3 has 13 amino acids. Germline V CDR1 and CDR2: SNHLY, FYNNEI. V dropped 4 bases and J dropped 5 bases, with 8 bases sitting between them. The CDR3 protein is CASSVDRTGELFF. CDR3 nucleotide sequence: TGTGCCAGCAGTGTAGACAGAACCGGGGAGCTGTTTTTT.

This clonotype is a singleton in its sample. The chain joins TRBV6-6 to TRBJ2-7, with a weak D call TRBD1 (6 bases). Trimming pared 2 bases from V and 1 base from J, leaving 15 bases between. This CDR3 region has 16 residues. The germline V gene encodes CDR1 MNHNY and CDR2 SVGAGI (reference sequence). The CDR3 sequence: CASSYLSGEGSYEQYV. The CDR3 region has the DNA TGTGCCAGCAGTTACCTCTCAGGGGAAGGTTCCTACGAGCAGTACGTC.

This rearrangement joins TRBV5-3 to TRBJ1-2, with 7 bases aligning to TRBD1. TRBV5-3 counts as an open reading frame of uncertain function. V lost 8 bases, J lost 6 bases, and 13 bases stayed unmatched. CDR3 length equals 14 residues. DNA of the CDR3: TGTGCCAGCACCTTCCCCGGGACAGAGGATGGCTACACCTTC. Translating it yields CASTFPGTEDGYTF.

This clonotype occurred a few times. This rearrangement joins TRBV7-9 to TRBJ2-5; D remains ambiguous. V was trimmed by 5 bases and J by 1 base, leaving 14 bases between them. The CDR3 runs 15 residues. Per the germline V gene, CDR1 is SEHNR and CDR2 is FQNEAQ (reference sequence). CDR3 in DNA: TGTGCCAGCAGCCTTAATCCCCCAACCCAAGAGACCCAGTACTTC. It is translated as CASSLNPPTQETQYF.

The V gene is TRBV20-1, the J gene TRBJ2-5, with D possibly TRBD1 on 5 matching bases. The CDR3 runs to 15 residues. V lost 7 bases and J 3 bases, leaving 21 bases between the germline ends. Germline V gives CDR1 DFQATT, CDR2 SNEGSKA (reference sequence). CDR3 amino acids: CSVLLTDRIKETQYF. As DNA, the CDR3 is TGCAGTGTCCTCTTGACAGATCGGATAAAAGAGACCCAGTACTTC.

Comment on this clonotype: A read error may explain this, as a much larger clone is one base away. The chain uses TRBV7-2 and TRBJ1-5; D is perhaps TRBD1 (5 bases). This CDR3 has 16 residues. CDR1 and CDR2 from the germline V gene are SGHTA and FQGNSA. Trimming took off 2 bases at V and 2 bases at J, with 13 bases between the two ends. This CDR3 is CASSLKWGVGNQPQHF. The CDR3 nucleotides read TGTGCCAGCAGCTTAAAGTGGGGGGTGGGCAATCAGCCCCAGCATTTT.

The V gene is TRBV2, the J gene TRBJ1-1; TRBD1 matches 9 bases. Per germline, CDR1 SNHLY and CDR2 FYNNEI. Trimming took 6 bases from V and 4 from J; bases not matched to a gene: 12. CDR3 length: 16 residues. The CDR3 DNA is TGTGCCAGCAGCCCCCCTGACAGGGGGTTGAGCACTGAAGCTTTCTTT. This encodes CASSPPDRGLSTEAFF.

This clonotype came up a few times. The chain employs TRBV7-2 and TRBJ1-1, with TRBD1 identical over 7 bases. The CDR3 runs to 14 residues. Germline values: CDR1 SGHTA, CDR2 FQGNSA. With 3 bases clipped from V and 4 bases from J, the junction kept 5 bases outside the gene matches. The CDR3 spells CASSFARGATEAFF. Written as DNA, the CDR3 is TGTGCCAGCAGCTTTGCCAGGGGGGCCACTGAAGCTTTCTTT.

The CDR3 DNA is TGTGCCAGCAGCGTAGATCCTAGCGGTTGGGGAGATACGCAGTATTTT. Its protein is CASSVDPSGWGDTQYF. The chain employs TRBV9 and TRBJ2-3; 7 bases are shared with TRBD2. The V segment lost 0 bases and the J segment 5 bases; nucleotides outside the gene matches: 9. This CDR3 comprises 16 residues. Germline CDR1 SGDLS, CDR2 YYNGEE.

This clonotype came up once. The gene calls are TRBV6-2 or TRBV6-3 and TRBJ1-2, with 9 nucleotides matching TRBD1. This CDR3 spans 12 amino acids. Germline values: CDR1 MNHEY, CDR2 SVGEGT. CDR3 nucleotide sequence: TGTGTTACCGGGACAGGGATCTATGGCTACACCTTC. Encoded protein: CVTGTGIYGYTF.

The rearrangement uses TRBV20-1 and TRBJ2-3; 8 nucleotides line up with TRBD1. CDR1 and CDR2 (germline): DFQATT, SNEGSKA (reference sequence). The CDR3 runs to 13 residues. The J segment lost 6 bases and the V segment lost 6 bases, leaving 8 bases of the junction unmatched. The CDR3 spells CSAFDRGLDTQYF. CDR3 sequence (DNA): TGCAGTGCCTTCGACAGGGGACTCGATACGCAGTATTTT.

This chain links TRBV7-4 with TRBJ2-7, with D unclear. The CDR3 consists of 14 residues. Germline lookup yields CDR1 SGHVT and CDR2 SQSDAQ. V was shortened by 2 bases and J by 1 base, with 9 bases between the two germline ends. This CDR3 is CASSLIGLSYEQYF. CDR3 coding DNA: TGTGCCAGCAGCTTAATAGGATTATCCTACGAGCAGTACTTC. Supplemented by reference TRBV7-4 and TRBJ2-7, the full variable domain reads GAGVSQSPRYKVAKRGRDVALRCDSISGHVTLYWYRQTLGQGSEVLTYSQSDAQRDKSGRPSGRFSAERPERSVSTLKIQRTEQGDSAVYLCASSLIGLSYEQYFGPGTRLTVT.

The chain employs TRBV5-6 and TRBJ2-7, with 8 bases matching TRBD1. V lost 6 bases, J lost 3 bases, and 8 bases stayed unmatched. The germline V gene encodes CDR1 SGHDT and CDR2 YYEEEE. This CDR3 is built from 14 residues. The CDR3 is CASTFGQGIYEQYV. The CDR3 coding sequence is TGTGCCAGCACCTTCGGACAGGGCATCTACGAGCAGTACGTC.

The chain links TRBV5-4 to TRBJ2-1; TRBD1 might be the D (6 bases). The CDR3 length is 15 residues. CDR1 and CDR2 from the germline V gene are SGHNT and YYREEE (reference sequence). V was clipped by 4 bases and J by 4 bases, with 15 bases between them. Here the CDR3 DNA reads TGTGCCAGCAGCATCGACGGGACAAAATACAATGAGCAGTTCTTC. Its translation is CASSIDGTKYNEQFF. Full variable domain (remainder filled in from reference TRBV5-4 and TRBJ2-1): ETGVTQSPTHLIKTRGQQVTLRCSSQSGHNTVSWYQQALGQGPQFIFQYYREEENGRGNFPPRFSGLQFPNYSSELNVNALELDDSALYLCASSIDGTKYNEQFFGPGTRLTVL.

A few counts support this clonotype. The gene calls are TRBV11-1 and TRBJ2-3, with no clear D. The V gene's germline CDR1 is SGHAT and CDR2 FQDESV (reference sequence). The V end lost 2 bases, the J end lost 6 bases, and 12 bases lay between the germline ends. CDR3 size: 14 residues. The CDR3 reads CASSLPRRADTQYF. CDR3 in DNA: TGTGCCAGCAGCTTACCCCGTCGGGCGGATACGCAGTATTTT.

In its sample, this clonotype was seen many times. The CDR3 region is CASSSSQGPYYGYTF. In nucleotides, the CDR3 is TGTGCCAGCAGCTCCTCACAGGGACCTTACTATGGCTACACCTTC. V gene TRBV11-2 combines with J gene TRBJ1-2; D is possibly TRBD1 (6 bases). CDR1 SGHAT and CDR2 FQNNGV come from the germline V gene. Trimming stripped 4 bases from V and 3 bases from J, with 15 bases between. The CDR3 covers 15 residues.